This T cell receptor beta chain was profiled in a study of early T cells in non-severe SARS-CoV-2 infection. This clonotype appeared many times. Its antigen is still unknown. This CDR3 comprises 13 residues. V lost 7 bases and J 5 bases, leaving 12 bases between the germline ends. TCRdb re-analysed the 5' RACE reads in MiXCR, keeping a single row per CDR3 protein. This table holds almost 30,000 distinct CDR3 sequences, about 4.8% found once. Study results and limitations: CD4 and private specificities were missed by VDJdb matching, which favored anti-spike CD8 responses.

Sequencing input: whole blood. The source of this sequence is an adult who was a healthcare worker with PCR-confirmed SARS-CoV-2 infection or an uninfected control (not recorded which). The chain recombines TRBV12-3 or TRBV12-4 with TRBJ1-5, with no clear D. The CDR3 region is CASTKDGHQPQHF. CDR3 nucleotide sequence: TGTGCCAGCACCAAGGACGGTCATCAGCCCCAGCATTTT.